This T cell receptor beta chain was captured in a study of blood T cell repertoires in COVID-19. Study at large: T cells, B-cell-depleted T cells, or PBMCs provided the cDNA or gDNA that served as material.

In the original processing: Amplification of reference gene primers was used by the study to estimate nucleated cell counts. Using immunoSEQ multiplex PCR, the repertoire was profiled, and TCRdb retains in-frame clones only, with some absent. The V and J calls and the clone size are those of that table, but D and trimming were determined from the DNA. Among some 340,000 clones listed, 90% to 95% were seen once. The length of the CDR3 is 15 residues. In germline, CDR1 is SGHTA, CDR2 FQGTGA. Trimming cost V 4 bases and J 4 bases; bases outside gene matches: 6. This chain uses TRBV7-3 with TRBJ2-1, with 8 bases that match TRBD1. The sequence was collected from a woman younger than 45 who had been exposed to COVID-19. Material: PBMCs or T cells enriched from blood (not recorded which). This CDR3 reads CASSYQGAPYNEQFF. CDR3 sequence (DNA): TGTGCCAGCAGCTATCAGGGGGCTCCTTACAATGAGCAGTTCTTC.